This T cell receptor (beta chain) was found in a study of T cells in women clearing cervical HPV infection. Background on the study: No precancer developed; the control's incident HPV16 infection cleared within 12 months. Study conclusions and caveats: T-cell numbers per sample were unknown and may explain richness differences. CIN3+ cases had significantly higher TCR richness than controls; evenness did not differ.

Losses at the gene ends were 5 bases for V and 1 base for J; bases not matched to a gene: 6. Looked up from germline, CDR1 is SNHLY and CDR2 is FYNNEI. This CDR3 spans 17 amino acids. immunoSEQ multiplex PCR used an average of roughly 1,100 ng genomic DNA. Repertoires were generated with immunoSEQ multiplex PCR, while TCRdb's copy carries only in-frame clones and drops some. The repertoire table contains tens of thousands of clones. As concerns this clone: The antigen is unknown. The read stops 3 residues short of the end of the CDR3; the missing end is completed from the germline J gene.

Sequencing was performed on blood buffy coat. This TCR was sampled from a woman aged 18 to 75 with a cervical HPV16 infection that either progressed to CIN3+ or cleared (not recorded which). The chain combines TRBV2 with TRBJ2-7, with 15 bases fitting TRBD2. The CDR3 region is CASSSGTSGRSSYEQYF. Partial CDR3 DNA: TGTGCCAGCAGTTCCGGGACTAGCGGGAGGAGTTCCTACGAG.